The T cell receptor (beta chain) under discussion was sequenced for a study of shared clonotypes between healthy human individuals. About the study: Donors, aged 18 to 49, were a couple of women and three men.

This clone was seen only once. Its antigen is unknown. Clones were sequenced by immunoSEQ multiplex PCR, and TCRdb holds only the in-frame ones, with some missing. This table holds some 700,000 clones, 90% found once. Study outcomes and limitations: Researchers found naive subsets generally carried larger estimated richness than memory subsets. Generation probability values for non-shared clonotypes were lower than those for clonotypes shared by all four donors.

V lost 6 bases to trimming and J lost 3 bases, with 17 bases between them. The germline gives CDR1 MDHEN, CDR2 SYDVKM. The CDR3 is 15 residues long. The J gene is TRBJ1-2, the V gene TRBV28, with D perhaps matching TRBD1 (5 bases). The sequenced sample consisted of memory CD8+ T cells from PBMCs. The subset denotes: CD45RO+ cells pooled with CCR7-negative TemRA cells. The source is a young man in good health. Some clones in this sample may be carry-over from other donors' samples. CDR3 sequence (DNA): TGTGCCAGCAGAGGGGCAACCGCCCTTTACTATGGCTACACCTTC. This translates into CASRGATALYYGYTF.